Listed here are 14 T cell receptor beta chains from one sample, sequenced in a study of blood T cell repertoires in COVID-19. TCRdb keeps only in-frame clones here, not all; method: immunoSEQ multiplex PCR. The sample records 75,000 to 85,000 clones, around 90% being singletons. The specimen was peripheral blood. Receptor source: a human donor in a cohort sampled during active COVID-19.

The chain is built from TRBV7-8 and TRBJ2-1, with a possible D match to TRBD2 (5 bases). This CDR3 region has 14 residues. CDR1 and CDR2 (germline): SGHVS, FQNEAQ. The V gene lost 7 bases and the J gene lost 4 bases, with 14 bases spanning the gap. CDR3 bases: TGTGCCAGCATCCTAAGTGAGGGTTACAATGAGCAGTTCTTC. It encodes CASILSEGYNEQFF.

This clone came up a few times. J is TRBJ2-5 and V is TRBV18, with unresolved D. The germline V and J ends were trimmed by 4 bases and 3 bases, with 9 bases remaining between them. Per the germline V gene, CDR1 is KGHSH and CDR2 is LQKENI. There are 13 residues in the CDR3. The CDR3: CASSRQEKETQYF. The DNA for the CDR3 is TGTGCCAGCTCACGTCAGGAAAAAGAGACCCAGTACTTC.

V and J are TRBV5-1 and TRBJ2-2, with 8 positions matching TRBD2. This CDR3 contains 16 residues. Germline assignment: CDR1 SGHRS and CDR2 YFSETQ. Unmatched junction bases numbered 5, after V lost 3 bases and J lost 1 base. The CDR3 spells CASSSDSGVNTGELFF. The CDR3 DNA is TGCGCCAGCAGCTCTGATAGCGGGGTGAACACCGGGGAGCTGTTTTTT.

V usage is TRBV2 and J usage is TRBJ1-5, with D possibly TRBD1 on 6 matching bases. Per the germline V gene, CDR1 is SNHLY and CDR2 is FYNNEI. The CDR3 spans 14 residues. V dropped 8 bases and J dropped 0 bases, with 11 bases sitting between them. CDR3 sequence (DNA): TGTGCCAGCTCCGTGGACAGTAGCAATCAGCCCCAGCATTTT. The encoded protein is CASSVDSSNQPQHF.

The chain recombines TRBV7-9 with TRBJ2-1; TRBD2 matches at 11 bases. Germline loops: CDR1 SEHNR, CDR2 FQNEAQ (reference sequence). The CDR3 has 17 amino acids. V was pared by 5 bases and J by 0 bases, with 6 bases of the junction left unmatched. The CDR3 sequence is CASSAGTSGSSYNEQFF. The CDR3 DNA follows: TGTGCCAGCAGCGCCGGGACTAGCGGTAGCTCCTACAATGAGCAGTTCTTC.

The CDR3 region is CASTEQGPYGYTF. The CDR3 nucleotides read TGTGCCAGCACCGAGCAGGGTCCCTATGGCTACACCTTC. The chain joins TRBV4-2 to TRBJ1-2; possible D gene TRBD1, 5 bases. CDR3 length: 13 amino acids. V gave up 7 bases and J gave up 4 bases, with 13 bases separating them. Per the germline V gene, CDR1 is LGHNA and CDR2 is YNFKEQ.

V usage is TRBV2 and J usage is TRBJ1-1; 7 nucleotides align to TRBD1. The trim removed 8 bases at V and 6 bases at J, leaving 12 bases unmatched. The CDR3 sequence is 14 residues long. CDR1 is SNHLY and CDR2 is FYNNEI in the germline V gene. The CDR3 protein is CASVVQGPSAEAFF. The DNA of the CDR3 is TGTGCCAGCGTTGTACAGGGGCCGTCCGCTGAAGCTTTCTTT.

The CDR3 spells CASSLATRTSNYGYTF. The CDR3 bases are TGTGCCAGCAGCTTAGCAACCCGGACATCTAACTATGGCTACACCTTC. The J gene is TRBJ1-2, the V gene TRBV7-2; D is possibly TRBD1 (5 bases). CDR3 size: 16 residues. V was trimmed by 0 bases and J by 0 bases, leaving 11 bases between them. Germline V lookup: CDR1 SGHTA, CDR2 FQGNSA.

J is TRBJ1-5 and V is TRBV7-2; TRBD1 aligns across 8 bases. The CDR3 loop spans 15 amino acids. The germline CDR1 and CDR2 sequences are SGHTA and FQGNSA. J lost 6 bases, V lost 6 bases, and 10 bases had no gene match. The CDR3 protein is CASSPTRGRGQPQHF. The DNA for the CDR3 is TGTGCCAGCAGTCCCACCAGGGGGCGCGGTCAGCCCCAGCATTTT.

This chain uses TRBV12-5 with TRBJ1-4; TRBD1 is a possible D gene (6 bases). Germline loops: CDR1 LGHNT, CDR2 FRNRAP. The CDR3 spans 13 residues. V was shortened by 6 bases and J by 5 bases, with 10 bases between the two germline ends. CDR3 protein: CASGRTVNEKLFF. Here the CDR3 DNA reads TGTGCTAGTGGACGGACAGTCAATGAAAAACTGTTTTTT.

CDR3 DNA: TGTGCCAGCAGTACAGGGGGCTCGAACACCGGGGAGCTGTTTTTT. Residues: CASSTGGSNTGELFF. The chain links TRBV6-1 to TRBJ2-2, with 9 bases lining up with TRBD1. The germline gives CDR1 MNHNS, CDR2 SASEGT. After removal of 5 bases from V and 0 bases from J, the junction contained 1 base not matched to a gene. The CDR3 is 15 residues long.

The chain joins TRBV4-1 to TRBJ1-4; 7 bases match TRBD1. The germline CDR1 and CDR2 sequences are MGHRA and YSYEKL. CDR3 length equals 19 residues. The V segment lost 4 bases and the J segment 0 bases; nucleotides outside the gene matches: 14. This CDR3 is CASSPSTGRYEATNEKLFF. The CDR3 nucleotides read TGCGCCAGCAGCCCCTCGACAGGGAGGTACGAAGCAACTAATGAAAAACTGTTTTTT.

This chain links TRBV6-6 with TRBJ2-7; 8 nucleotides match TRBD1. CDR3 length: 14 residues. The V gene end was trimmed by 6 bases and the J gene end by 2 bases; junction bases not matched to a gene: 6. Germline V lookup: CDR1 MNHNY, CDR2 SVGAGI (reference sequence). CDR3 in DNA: TGTGCCAGCAGGGAGGGGACAGGACCCTACGAGCAGTACTTC. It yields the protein CASREGTGPYEQYF.

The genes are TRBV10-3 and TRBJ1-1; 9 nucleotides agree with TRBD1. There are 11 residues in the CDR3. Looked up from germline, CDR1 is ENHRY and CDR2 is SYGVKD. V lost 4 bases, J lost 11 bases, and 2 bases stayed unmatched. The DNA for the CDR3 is TGTGCCATCAGTGGACAGGGGGACGCTTTCTTT. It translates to CAISGQGDAFF.